A single sample gave rise to the 20 T cell receptor beta chains below, sequenced in a study of Ad26.COV2.S vaccination and SARS-CoV-2 variants. As for treatment: 15 to 20 received Ad26.COV2.S at low or high dose, single or two shots; 5 received placebo; per-sample allocation not given. Samples analyzed were those drawn on day 63 after the first vaccine or placebo injection. The data were produced by immunoSEQ multiplex PCR, yet TCRdb's version contains in-frame clones alone and is incomplete. In the table there are approximately 400,000 clones, about 85% of which are singletons. The sequenced sample was peripheral blood, obtained in a trial of Ad26.COV2.S vaccine versus placebo. All receptors come from a person between 18 and 60 years old who received the Ad26.COV2.S COVID-19 vaccine or a placebo.

The CDR3 DNA reads TGTGCCATCCCTTCCGTCAGGGATACTGAAGCTTTCTTT. It is translated as CAIPSVRDTEAFF. The chain recombines TRBV6-5 with TRBJ1-1; a possible D gene is TRBD1 (5 bases). V lost 10 bases and J lost 5, with 17 bases in between. In germline, CDR1 is MNHEY, CDR2 SVGAGI. CDR3 size: 13 residues.

The genes are TRBV18 and TRBJ2-1, with TRBD2 identical over 9 bases. This CDR3 has 15 residues. Germline CDR1 reads KGHSH; CDR2 reads LQKENI. V lost 3 bases, J lost 4 bases, and 4 bases stayed unmatched. The CDR3 nucleotides read TGTGCCAGCTCACCTAGCGGGAGTTCGTACAATGAGCAGTTCTTC. Protein: CASSPSGSSYNEQFF.

The CDR3 DNA sequence: TGTGCCAGCAGCCTCGGGGCTGGTGACTACGAGCAGTACTTC. Its protein product is CASSLGAGDYEQYF. J is TRBJ2-7 and V is TRBV7-8; TRBD1 or TRBD2 may be the D gene (5 bases each). With 5 bases removed from V and 3 bases from J, the gap between germline ends came to 14 bases. Germline lookup yields CDR1 SGHVS and CDR2 FQNEAQ. This CDR3 comprises 14 residues. Based on the CDR3 plus reference TRBV7-8 and TRBJ2-7, the full variable domain is GAGVSQSPRYKVAKRGQDVALRCDPISGHVSLFWYQQALGQGPEFLTYFQNEAQLDKSGLPSDRFFAERPEGSVSTLKIQRTQQEDSAVYLCASSLGAGDYEQYFGPGTRLTVT.

This clone was picked up a small number of times. J is TRBJ1-5 and V is TRBV3-1 (or the pseudogene TRBV3-2), with D unresolved. The CDR3 is 15 amino acids. V was clipped by 0 bases and J by 0 bases, with 6 bases between them. Germline V gives CDR1 LGHDT, CDR2 YNNKEL (reference sequence). The CDR3 nucleotides read TGTGCCAGCAGCCAAGAAAGCGGTAGCAATCAGCCCCAGCATTTT. This codes for CASSQESGSNQPQHF.

The gene calls are TRBV5-5 and TRBJ2-7; D might be TRBD1 or TRBD2, each matching 5 bases. V lost 4 bases, J lost 1 base, and 18 bases lay in between. The germline V gene has CDR1 SGHKS and CDR2 YYEKEE (reference sequence). The CDR3 length is 16 residues. The CDR3 DNA follows: TGTGCCAGCAGCCCCGGGGACGCGAAGGCATCCTACGAGCAGTACTTC. Protein: CASSPGDAKASYEQYF. The full variable domain, with the rest looked up from reference TRBV5-5 and TRBJ2-7, is DAGVTQSPTHLIKTRGQQVTLRCSPISGHKSVSWYQQVLGQGPQFIFQYYEKEERGRGNFPDRFSARQFPNYSSELNVNALLLGDSALYLCASSPGDAKASYEQYFGPGTRLTVT.

J is TRBJ2-7 and V is TRBV7-6; TRBD1 matches 9 bases. The germline V gene has CDR1 SGHVS and CDR2 FNYEAQ. V trimming: 4 bases; J trimming: 2 bases; junction bases outside the gene matches: 3. CDR3 length: 14 amino acids. This CDR3 reads CASSSQGAPYEQYF. For the CDR3, the DNA is TGTGCCAGCAGCTCACAGGGGGCACCCTACGAGCAGTACTTC.

The chain employs TRBV6-5 and TRBJ1-4; TRBD1 matches at 11 bases. The trim removed 7 bases at V and 7 bases at J, leaving 8 bases unmatched. This CDR3 contains 15 residues. The V gene's germline CDR1 is MNHEY and CDR2 SVGAGI. In DNA form, the CDR3 reads TGTGCCAGCAAATTCGGACAGGGGGCAGGTGAAAAACTGTTTTTT. Residues: CASKFGQGAGEKLFF.

V and J are TRBV7-6 and TRBJ1-1; D is ambiguous. This CDR3 is built from 17 residues. With 1 base removed from V and 0 bases from J, the gap between germline ends came to 15 bases. Germline V gives CDR1 SGHVS, CDR2 FNYEAQ. The chain's CDR3 is CASSLGNRAGLNTEAFF. The CDR3 nucleotides read TGTGCCAGCAGCTTAGGTAATCGGGCAGGATTGAACACTGAAGCTTTCTTT.

The J gene is TRBJ2-1, the V gene TRBV6-1, with TRBD2 identical over 9 bases. V gave up 2 bases and J gave up 3 bases; unmatched junction bases: 5. Germline V gene lookup returns CDR1 MNHNS and CDR2 SASEGT. The CDR3 is made up of 16 amino acids. CDR3 in amino acids: CASSENPSGVYNEQFF. DNA of the CDR3: TGTGCCAGCAGTGAAAACCCTAGCGGGGTCTACAATGAGCAGTTCTTC.

The chain is built from TRBV19 and TRBJ1-5, with 7 positions matching TRBD1. Germline lookup yields CDR1 LNHDA and CDR2 SQIVND (reference sequence). This CDR3 contains 14 residues. The junction had 6 bases not matched to a gene; V was cut back by 4 bases and J by 6 bases. Here the CDR3 DNA reads TGTGCCAGTAGTACCACAGGGGCAGGTCAGCCCCAGCATTTT. It codes for CASSTTGAGQPQHF.

The V and J genes are TRBV18 and TRBJ2-1, with D possibly TRBD2 on 6 matching bases. V lost 1 base and J 7 bases, leaving 17 bases between the germline ends. The germline V gene encodes CDR1 KGHSH and CDR2 LQKENI. The CDR3 consists of 16 residues. CDR3 in amino acids: CASSPLPGGDMNEQFF. The CDR3 nucleotides read TGTGCCAGCTCACCACTTCCCGGGGGAGATATGAATGAGCAGTTCTTC.

The chain joins TRBV21-1 to TRBJ2-5; the listed D gene, TRBD2, was not tested against the DNA. TRBV21-1 represents a pseudogene. CDR3 size: 13 residues. The CDR3 region is CASSRGLRETQYF. The CDR3 DNA follows: TGTGCCAGCAGCCGGGGACTCCGGGAGACCCAGTACTTC.

This chain uses TRBV27 with TRBJ1-6; the D is unclear. The CDR3 loop spans 12 amino acids. Per germline, CDR1 MNHEY and CDR2 SMNVEV (reference sequence). Trimming pared 3 bases from V and 8 bases from J, leaving 5 bases between. CDR3 protein: CASSFTDSPLHF. CDR3 sequence (DNA): TGTGCCAGCAGTTTTACCGATTCACCCCTCCACTTT.

The chain has TRBV27 and TRBJ2-5, with D tentatively TRBD1 (6 bases). Trimming pared 1 base from V and 4 bases from J, leaving 16 bases between. The CDR3 length is 16 residues. The V gene's germline CDR1 is MNHEY and CDR2 SMNVEV (reference sequence). The CDR3 here is CASSLLVRGQTETQYF. DNA of the CDR3: TGTGCCAGCAGTTTATTAGTCCGGGGACAAACAGAGACCCAGTACTTC.

The chain links TRBV7-2 to TRBJ1-3, with a tentative D call TRBD1 (6 bases). Germline V CDR1 and CDR2: SGHTA, FQGNSA. Trimming removed 6 bases from V and 0 bases from J, with 12 bases in between. The CDR3 is made up of 15 amino acids. CDR3 residues: CASRTTGASGNTIYF. In DNA, the CDR3 is TGTGCCAGCAGGACGACAGGTGCCTCTGGAAACACCATATATTTT.

The chain recombines TRBV7-2 with TRBJ1-6; D is ambiguous. CDR3 size: 15 residues. The ends were cut back, 0 bases at V and 7 bases at J, with 10 bases in the middle. CDR1 is SGHTA and CDR2 is FQGNSA in the germline V gene. CDR3 in DNA: TGTGCCAGCAGCTTAGCGCAGATCGCAAATTCACCCCTCCACTTT. This sequence encodes CASSLAQIANSPLHF.

This chain joins TRBV5-4 and TRBJ1-2, with a tentative D call TRBD1 (5 bases). The CDR3 has 15 residues. V shed 3 bases and J shed 6 bases, with 18 bases lying between them. The germline V gene has CDR1 SGHNT and CDR2 YYREEE (reference sequence). CDR3 in DNA: TGTGCCAGCAGCTGGGGGTGGGGCGCAGCGGATGGCTACACCTTC. Amino acid sequence: CASSWGWGAADGYTF.

The rearrangement links TRBV21-1 to TRBJ1-1. TRBV21-1 has pseudogene status. This CDR3 has 19 amino acids. CDR3 sequence reads: CASNAYTKLEGPGNTEAFF. The CDR3, as DNA: TGTGCCAGCAACGCGTATACAAAATTAGAGGGACCGGGGAATACTGAAGCTTTCTTT.

The V call is TRBV18, the J call TRBJ2-7; maybe TRBD1 (6 bases). V lost 4 bases and J lost 3, with 16 bases in between. Germline values: CDR1 KGHSH, CDR2 LQKENI. This CDR3 contains 15 residues. The CDR3 nucleotides read TGTGCCAGCTCACGGAACGGACAGAGCCTCTACGAGCAGTACTTC. Amino acids: CASSRNGQSLYEQYF.

This chain connects TRBV28 to TRBJ1-5; D is unresolved. Trimming removed 8 bases at V and 3 bases at J, with 20 bases between. Germline values: CDR1 MDHEN, CDR2 SYDVKM. The CDR3 has 16 amino acids. The CDR3 region is CASPPTTGPPNQPQHF. In DNA form, the CDR3 reads TGTGCCAGCCCCCCGACCACCGGACCACCCAATCAGCCCCAGCATTTT. The variable domain in full, completed from reference TRBV28 and TRBJ1-5, reads DVKVTQSSRYLVKRTGEKVFLECVQDMDHENMFWYRQDPGLGLRLIYFSYDVKMKEKGDIPEGYSVSREKKERFSLILESASTNQTSMYLCASPPTTGPPNQPQHFGDGTRLSIL.